The entry below describes one TCR beta chain. In the original processing: Amplification of reference gene primers was used by the study to estimate nucleated cell counts. Clones were sequenced by immunoSEQ multiplex PCR, and TCRdb holds only the in-frame ones, with some missing. For V, J and clone size, that table is used; D and trimming come from the DNA. This sample has just over 95,000 clones, with around 80% found just once. Germline CDR1 reads SGHAT; CDR2 reads FQNNGV. The ends were cut back, 7 bases at V and 0 bases at J, with 15 bases in the middle. This CDR3 is built from 16 residues. This sample was included in a study of blood T cell repertoires in COVID-19. Across the whole study: Acute and convalescent COVID-19 specimens originated in the United States, Italy and Spain. PBMCs, B-cell-depleted T cells, or T cells were the source of the cDNA or gDNA that made up the material.

The source is a man aged 60-69 years with acute or convalescent COVID-19. The V and J genes are TRBV11-2 and TRBJ2-2; no reliable D call. The specimen sequenced was peripheral blood. The DNA of the CDR3 is TGTGCCAGCACTATCAACGGAGTATCGAACACCGGGGAGCTGTTTTTT. Encoded protein: CASTINGVSNTGELFF.